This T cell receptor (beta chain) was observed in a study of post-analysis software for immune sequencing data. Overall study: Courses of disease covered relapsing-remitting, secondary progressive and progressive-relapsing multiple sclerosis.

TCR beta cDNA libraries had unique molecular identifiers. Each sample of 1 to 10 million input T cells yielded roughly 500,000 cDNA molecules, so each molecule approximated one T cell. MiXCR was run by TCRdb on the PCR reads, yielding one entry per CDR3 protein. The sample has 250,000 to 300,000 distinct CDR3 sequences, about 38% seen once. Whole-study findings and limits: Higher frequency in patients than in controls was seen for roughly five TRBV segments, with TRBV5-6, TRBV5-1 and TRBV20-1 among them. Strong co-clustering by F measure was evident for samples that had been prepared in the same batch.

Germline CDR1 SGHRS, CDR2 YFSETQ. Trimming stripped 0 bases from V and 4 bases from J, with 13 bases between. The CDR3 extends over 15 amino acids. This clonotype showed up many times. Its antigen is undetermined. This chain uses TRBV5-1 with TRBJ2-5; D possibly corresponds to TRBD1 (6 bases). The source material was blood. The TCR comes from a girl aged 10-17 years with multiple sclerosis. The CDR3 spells CASSLDRAWGETQYF. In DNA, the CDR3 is TGCGCCAGCAGCTTGGACAGGGCTTGGGGAGAGACCCAGTACTTC.